Below are 9 T cell receptor beta chains sequenced from a single sample in a study of T cell changes during pregnancy in multiple sclerosis. Clones were sequenced by immunoSEQ multiplex PCR, and TCRdb holds only the in-frame ones, with some missing. The sample consists of approximately 60,000 clones, under 95% of them appearing once. The material was CD8+ T cells from peripheral blood mononuclear cells, obtained in the second trimester of pregnancy. The receptors derive from a female donor with multiple sclerosis, enrolled in a pregnancy study.

The chain uses TRBV29-1 and TRBJ2-1, with D possibly TRBD2 on 6 matching bases. The V and J ends lost 1 base and 5 bases respectively, with 12 bases between them. CDR1 and CDR2 from the germline V gene are SQVTM and ANQGSEA. The CDR3 has 14 amino acids. CDR3 amino acids: CSVEAGRGNNEQFF. The CDR3 nucleotides are TGCAGCGTTGAAGCCGGGCGGGGAAACAATGAGCAGTTCTTC.

The rearrangement uses TRBV6-5 and TRBJ2-7; tentatively, D is TRBD2 (6 bases). V lost 3 bases and J lost 3, with 12 bases in between. Germline values: CDR1 MNHEY, CDR2 SVGAGI. CDR3 length equals 14 residues. The CDR3: CASSYGTGNYEQYF. DNA for the CDR3: TGTGCCAGCAGTTATGGGACTGGGAACTACGAGCAGTACTTC.

The chain is built from TRBV7-7 and TRBJ1-3, with a tentative D call TRBD1 (6 bases). There are 18 residues in the CDR3. The V end lost 2 bases, the J end lost 0 bases, and 17 bases lay between the germline ends. In germline, CDR1 is SSHAT, CDR2 FNYEAQ (reference sequence). In nucleotides, the CDR3 is TGTGCCAGCAGCTTACGTAAGGGGGGGATTTCCTCTGGAAACACCATATATTTT. This encodes CASSLRKGGISSGNTIYF.

The V gene is TRBV12-5, the J gene TRBJ2-5, with TRBD2 matching 10 bases. The CDR3 contains 16 residues. After removal of 11 bases from V and 4 bases from J, the junction contained 16 bases not matched to a gene. The germline gives CDR1 LGHNT, CDR2 FRNRAP. The CDR3 nucleotides read TGTGCTCTCTACATAGACAGCGGGAGGGTAGGAGAGACCCAGTACTTC. This encodes CALYIDSGRVGETQYF.

V usage is TRBV13 and J usage is TRBJ2-5; TRBD2 aligns across 12 bases. This CDR3 region has 16 residues. With V trimmed by 4 bases and J by 1 base, 4 bases remained unmatched. Per germline, CDR1 PRHDT and CDR2 FYEKMQ (reference sequence). The CDR3 spells CASSYRLAGAQETQYF. CDR3 nucleotides: TGTGCCAGCAGCTACCGACTAGCGGGGGCCCAAGAGACCCAGTACTTC.

This sequence joins TRBV9 and TRBJ2-2; 7 nucleotides agree with TRBD1. Germline trimming cut 3 bases from V and 1 base from J; bases unmatched to any gene: 6. The CDR3 is 16 amino acids. Germline V gives CDR1 SGDLS, CDR2 YYNGEE. The CDR3 reads CASSEGWTGNTGELFF. The CDR3 nucleotides read TGTGCCAGCAGCGAGGGGTGGACAGGGAACACCGGGGAGCTGTTTTTT.

The rearrangement joins TRBV6-5 to TRBJ1-1; TRBD1 aligns across 9 bases. V shed 4 bases, J shed 5 bases, and the junction held 8 bases outside the gene matches. Germline CDR1 reads MNHEY; CDR2 reads SVGAGI. This CDR3 has 15 residues. DNA of the CDR3: TGTGCCAGCAGTTCTTTGGACAGGGGTCAAACTGAAGCTTTCTTT. Its translation is CASSSLDRGQTEAFF.

The chain combines TRBV19 with TRBJ1-2, with D perhaps TRBD1 (6 bases). CDR3 length equals 15 residues. Germline CDR1 and CDR2: LNHDA and SQIVND (reference sequence). V was trimmed by 5 bases and J by 8 bases, leaving 21 bases between them. CDR3 loop: CASSAWGYRAGGYTF. CDR3 nucleotide sequence: TGTGCCAGTAGTGCTTGGGGCTACAGGGCTGGGGGCTACACCTTC.

The V call is TRBV29-1, the J call TRBJ1-1, with D possibly matching TRBD1 (6 bases). The ends were cut back, 6 bases at V and 4 bases at J, with 15 bases in the middle. Per germline, CDR1 SQVTM and CDR2 ANQGSEA. The CDR3 sequence is 13 residues long. The CDR3 reads CSVSSGQATEAFF. The DNA of the CDR3 is TGCAGCGTGAGCTCGGGACAAGCCACTGAAGCTTTCTTT.